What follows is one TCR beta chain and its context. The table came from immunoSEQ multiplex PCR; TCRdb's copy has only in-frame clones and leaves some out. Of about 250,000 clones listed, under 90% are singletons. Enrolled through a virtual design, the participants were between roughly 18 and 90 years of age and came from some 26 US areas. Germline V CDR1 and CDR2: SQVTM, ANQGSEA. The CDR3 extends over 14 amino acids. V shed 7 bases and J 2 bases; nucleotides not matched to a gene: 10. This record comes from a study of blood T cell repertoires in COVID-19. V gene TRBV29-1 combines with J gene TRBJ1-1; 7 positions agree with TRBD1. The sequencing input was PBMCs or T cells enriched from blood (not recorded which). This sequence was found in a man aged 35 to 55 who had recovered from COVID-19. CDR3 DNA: TGCAGCGCCTTGCGACAGGGTTTTAACACTGAAGCTTTCTTT. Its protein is CSALRQGFNTEAFF.